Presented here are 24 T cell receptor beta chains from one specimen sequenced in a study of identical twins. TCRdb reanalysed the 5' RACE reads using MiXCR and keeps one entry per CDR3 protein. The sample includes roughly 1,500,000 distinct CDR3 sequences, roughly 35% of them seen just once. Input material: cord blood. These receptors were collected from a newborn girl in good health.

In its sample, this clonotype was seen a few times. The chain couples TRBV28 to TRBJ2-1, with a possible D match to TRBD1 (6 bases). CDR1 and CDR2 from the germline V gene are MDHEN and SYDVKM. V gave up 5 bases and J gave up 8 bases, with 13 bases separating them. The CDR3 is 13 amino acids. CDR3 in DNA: TGTGCCAGCAGTACGAATCCAGGGGATGAGCAGTTCTTC. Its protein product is CASSTNPGDEQFF.

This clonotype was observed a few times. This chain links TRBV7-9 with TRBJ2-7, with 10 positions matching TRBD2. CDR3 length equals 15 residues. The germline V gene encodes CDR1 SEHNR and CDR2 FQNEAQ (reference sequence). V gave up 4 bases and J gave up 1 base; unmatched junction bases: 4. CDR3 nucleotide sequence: TGTGCCAGCAGCTCCGGGACTAGCGTTTCCTACGAGCAGTACTTC. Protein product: CASSSGTSVSYEQYF.

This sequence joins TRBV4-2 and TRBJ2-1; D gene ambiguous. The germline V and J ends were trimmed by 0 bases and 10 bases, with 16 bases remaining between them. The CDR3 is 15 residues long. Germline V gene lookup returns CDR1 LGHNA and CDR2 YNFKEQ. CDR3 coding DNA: TGTGCCAGCAGCCAAGAGTTGGCAGGCACCTACGAGCAGTTCTTC. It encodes CASSQELAGTYEQFF.

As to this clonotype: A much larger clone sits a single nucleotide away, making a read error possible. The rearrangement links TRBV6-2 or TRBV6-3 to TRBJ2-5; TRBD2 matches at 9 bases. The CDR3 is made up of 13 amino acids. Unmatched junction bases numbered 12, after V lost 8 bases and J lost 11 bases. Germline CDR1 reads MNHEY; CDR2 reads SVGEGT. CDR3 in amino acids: CASALAGRQEQYF. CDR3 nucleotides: TGTGCCAGCGCACTAGCGGGCCGTCAGGAGCAGTACTTC.

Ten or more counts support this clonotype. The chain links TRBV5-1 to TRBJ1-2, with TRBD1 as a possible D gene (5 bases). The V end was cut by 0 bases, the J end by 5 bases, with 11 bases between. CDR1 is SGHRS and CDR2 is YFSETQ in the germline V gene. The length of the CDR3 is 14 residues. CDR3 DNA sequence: TGCGCCAGCAGCTTGGGCGACAGTACATATGGCTACACCTTC. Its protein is CASSLGDSTYGYTF.

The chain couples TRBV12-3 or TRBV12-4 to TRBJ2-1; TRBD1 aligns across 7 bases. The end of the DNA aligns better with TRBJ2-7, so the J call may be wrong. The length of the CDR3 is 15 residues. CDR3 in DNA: TGTGCCAGCAGTTCGACGGGACAGCCTAACAATGAGCAGTACTTC. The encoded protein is CASSSTGQPNNEQYF.

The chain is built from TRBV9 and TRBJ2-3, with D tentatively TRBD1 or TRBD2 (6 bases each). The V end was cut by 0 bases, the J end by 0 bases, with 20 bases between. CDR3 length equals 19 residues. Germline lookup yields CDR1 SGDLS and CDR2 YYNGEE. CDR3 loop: CASSVGKGGRSPSTDTQYF. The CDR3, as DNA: TGTGCCAGCAGCGTAGGTAAGGGGGGTCGTTCCCCGAGCACAGATACGCAGTATTTT.

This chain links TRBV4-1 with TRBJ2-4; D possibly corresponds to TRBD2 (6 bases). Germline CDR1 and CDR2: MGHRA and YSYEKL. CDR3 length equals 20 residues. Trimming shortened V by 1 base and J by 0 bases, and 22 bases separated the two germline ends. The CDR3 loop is CASSQAEVAAASLAKNIQYF. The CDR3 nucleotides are TGCGCCAGCAGCCAAGCTGAAGTAGCGGCAGCGTCCCTAGCCAAAAACATTCAGTACTTC.

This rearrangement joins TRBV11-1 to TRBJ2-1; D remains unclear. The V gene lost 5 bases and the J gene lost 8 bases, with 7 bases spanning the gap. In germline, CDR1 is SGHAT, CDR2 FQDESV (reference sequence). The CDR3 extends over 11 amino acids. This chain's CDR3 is CASSPHDEQFF. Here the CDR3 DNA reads TGTGCCAGCAGCCCCCACGATGAGCAGTTCTTC.

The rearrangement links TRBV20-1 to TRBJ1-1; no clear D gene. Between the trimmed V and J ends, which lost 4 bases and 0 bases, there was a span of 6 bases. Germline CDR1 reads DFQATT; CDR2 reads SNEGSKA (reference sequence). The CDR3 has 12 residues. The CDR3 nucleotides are TGCAGTGCTATCGCCATGAACACTGAAGCTTTCTTT. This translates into CSAIAMNTEAFF.

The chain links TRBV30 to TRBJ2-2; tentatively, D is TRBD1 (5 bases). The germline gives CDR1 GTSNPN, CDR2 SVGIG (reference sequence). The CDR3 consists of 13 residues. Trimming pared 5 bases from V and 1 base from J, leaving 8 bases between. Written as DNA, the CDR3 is TGTGCCTGGGACACAGGGAACACCGGGGAGCTGTTTTTT. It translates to CAWDTGNTGELFF.

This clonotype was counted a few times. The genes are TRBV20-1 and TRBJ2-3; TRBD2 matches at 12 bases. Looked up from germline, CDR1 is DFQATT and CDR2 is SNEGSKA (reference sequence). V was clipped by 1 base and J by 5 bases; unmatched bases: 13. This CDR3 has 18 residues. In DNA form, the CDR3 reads TGCAGTGCTAGAGGCAGTACCCGACTAGCGGGAGTCGTAGATACGCAGTATTTT. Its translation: CSARGSTRLAGVVDTQYF.

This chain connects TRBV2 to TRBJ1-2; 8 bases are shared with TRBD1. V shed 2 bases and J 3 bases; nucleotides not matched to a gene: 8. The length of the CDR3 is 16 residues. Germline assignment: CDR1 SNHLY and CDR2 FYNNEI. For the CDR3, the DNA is TGTGCCAGCAGTGAACCGAGGGACAGGAACCACTATGGCTACACCTTC. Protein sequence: CASSEPRDRNHYGYTF.

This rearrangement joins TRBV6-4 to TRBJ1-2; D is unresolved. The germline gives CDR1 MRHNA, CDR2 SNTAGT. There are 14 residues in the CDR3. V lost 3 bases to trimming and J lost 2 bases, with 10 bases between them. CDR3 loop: CASSEPWANYGYTF. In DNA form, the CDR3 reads TGTGCCAGCAGTGAGCCTTGGGCGAACTATGGCTACACCTTC.

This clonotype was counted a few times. The CDR3 DNA reads as TGTGCCAGCAGTGGTCAGCGGGGGAGCACAGATACGCAGTATTTT. This sequence encodes CASSGQRGSTDTQYF. The V and J genes are TRBV25-1 and TRBJ2-3; 8 bases align to TRBD2. CDR1 is MGHDK and CDR2 is SYGVNS in the germline V gene. The CDR3 runs to 15 residues. With V trimmed by 4 bases and J by 0 bases, 3 bases remained unmatched.

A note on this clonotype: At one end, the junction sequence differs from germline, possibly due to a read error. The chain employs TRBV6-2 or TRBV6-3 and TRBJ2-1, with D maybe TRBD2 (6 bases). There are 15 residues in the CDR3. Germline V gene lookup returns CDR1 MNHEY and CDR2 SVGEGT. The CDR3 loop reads CASSGRLVGYDEQFF. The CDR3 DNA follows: TGTGCCAGCAGTGGCCGACTAGTGGGCTACGATGAGCAGTTCTTC.

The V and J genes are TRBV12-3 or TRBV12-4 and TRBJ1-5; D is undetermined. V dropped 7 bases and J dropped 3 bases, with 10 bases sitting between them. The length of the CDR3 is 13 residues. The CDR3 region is CASTRIPNQPQHF. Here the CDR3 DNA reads TGTGCCAGCACCCGAATTCCCAATCAGCCCCAGCATTTT.

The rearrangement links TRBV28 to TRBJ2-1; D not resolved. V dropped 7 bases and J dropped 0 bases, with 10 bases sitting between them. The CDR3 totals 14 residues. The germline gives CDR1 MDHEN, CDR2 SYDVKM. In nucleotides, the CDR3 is TGTGCCAGCAACGCGTGGAGCTCCTACAATGAGCAGTTCTTC. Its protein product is CASNAWSSYNEQFF.

CDR3 region: CASSLVGLTALNTGELFF. The CDR3 DNA sequence: TGCGCCAGCAGCTTGGTGGGCTTGACGGCCCTCAACACCGGGGAGCTGTTTTTT. V gene TRBV5-1 combines with J gene TRBJ2-2; no firm D call. The length of the CDR3 is 18 residues. The germline gives CDR1 SGHRS, CDR2 YFSETQ. V was clipped by 0 bases and J by 2 bases, with 17 bases between them.

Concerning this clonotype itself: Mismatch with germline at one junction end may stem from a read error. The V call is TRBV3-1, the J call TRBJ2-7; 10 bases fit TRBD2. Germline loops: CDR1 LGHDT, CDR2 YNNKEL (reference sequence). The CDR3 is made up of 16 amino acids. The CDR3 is CASSHLAGVHPYERYF. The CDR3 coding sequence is TGTGCCAGCAGCCACCTAGCGGGAGTGCACCCCTACGAGCGGTACTTC.

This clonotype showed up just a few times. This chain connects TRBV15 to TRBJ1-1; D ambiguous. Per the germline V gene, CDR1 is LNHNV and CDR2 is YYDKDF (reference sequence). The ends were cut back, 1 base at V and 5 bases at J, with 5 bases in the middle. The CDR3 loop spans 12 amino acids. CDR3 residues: CATSRVRTEAFF. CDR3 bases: TGTGCCACCAGCAGAGTGAGGACTGAAGCTTTCTTT.

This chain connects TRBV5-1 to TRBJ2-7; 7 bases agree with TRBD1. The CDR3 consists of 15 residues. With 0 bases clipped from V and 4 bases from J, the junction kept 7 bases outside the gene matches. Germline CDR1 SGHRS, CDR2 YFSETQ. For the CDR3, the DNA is TGCGCCAGCAGCTTGGCATCCAGGGGGTTATACGAGCAGTACTTC. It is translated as CASSLASRGLYEQYF. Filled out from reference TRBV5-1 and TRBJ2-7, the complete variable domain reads KAGVTQTPRYLIKTRGQQVTLSCSPISGHRSVSWYQQTPGQGLQFLFEYFSETQRNKGNFPGRFSGRQFSNSRSEMNVSTLELGDSALYLCASSLASRGLYEQYFGPGTRLTVT.

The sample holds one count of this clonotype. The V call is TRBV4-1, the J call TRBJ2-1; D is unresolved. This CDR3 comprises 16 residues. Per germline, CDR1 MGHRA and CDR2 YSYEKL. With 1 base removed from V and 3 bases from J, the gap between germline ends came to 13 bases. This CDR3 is CASSQGRYSDYNEQFF. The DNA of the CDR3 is TGCGCCAGCAGCCAAGGTAGGTACTCCGACTACAATGAGCAGTTCTTC.

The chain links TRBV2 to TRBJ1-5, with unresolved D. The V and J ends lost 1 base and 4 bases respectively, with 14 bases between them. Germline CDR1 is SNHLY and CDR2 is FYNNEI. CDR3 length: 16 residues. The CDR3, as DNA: TGTGCCAGCAGTGAAGGCGCCAGCGAGGGAAATCAGCCCCAGCATTTT. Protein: CASSEGASEGNQPQHF.